By proportion, the clone carrying this TCR beta chain is medium-sized. This sample was taken from a study of immune characterization of retroperitoneal liposarcoma. Germline V CDR1 and CDR2: SGHTA, FQGNSA. V was shortened by 7 bases and J by 0 bases, with 2 bases between the two germline ends. This CDR3 has 11 amino acids. TCRdb redid the calling of the PCR reads with MiXCR, one entry per CDR3 protein. This sample has 2,700 or so distinct CDR3 sequences; around 45% occur once, and the top ten carry roughly 40%. Sequencing was done on a sample of tumor tissue. The sequence was collected from a male donor with retroperitoneal liposarcoma. V is TRBV7-2 and J is TRBJ2-3, with D hard to call. CDR3: CASTSTDTQYF. The DNA for the CDR3 is TGTGCCAGCACTAGCACAGATACGCAGTATTTT.